The 5 T cell receptor beta chains listed next were all sequenced from one sample in a study of CD8 T cells in ankylosing spondylitis. The study's findings and limits: What seemed typical of ankylosing spondylitis blood was a TCR beta motif built from several highly homologous variants.

TCRdb redid the calling of the 5' RACE reads with MiXCR, one entry per CDR3 protein. The table records a few hundred thousand distinct CDR3 sequences, about a sixth of them present only once. Their recognized antigens are unknown. What was sequenced was blood, either unsorted or a sorted T cell fraction (not recorded which). The receptor source for this set is a male donor with ankylosing spondylitis.

This clonotype was counted between two and nine times. The J gene is TRBJ1-6, the V gene TRBV7-3, with unresolved D. This CDR3 has 15 amino acids. Trimming cost V 5 bases and J 6 bases, with 14 bases left between them. Germline assignment: CDR1 SGHTA and CDR2 FQGTGA. This CDR3 reads CASSKEPDPNSPLHF. The DNA for the CDR3 is TGTGCCAGCAGCAAGGAACCAGATCCTAATTCACCCCTCCACTTT.

The gene calls are TRBV6-1 and TRBJ2-7; D is uncertain. The CDR3 sequence is 15 residues long. Germline assignment: CDR1 MNHNS and CDR2 SASEGT. Trimming removed 3 bases from V and 1 base from J, with 13 bases in between. CDR3 nucleotide sequence: TGTGCCAGCAGTGAGTTTCGTGTCGGATCCTACGAGCAGTACTTC. Translation: CASSEFRVGSYEQYF.

The genes are TRBV4-1 and TRBJ1-6, with D maybe TRBD1 (6 bases). CDR3 length equals 15 residues. The ends were cut back, 4 bases at V and 10 bases at J, with 17 bases in the middle. The germline V gene has CDR1 MGHRA and CDR2 YSYEKL. DNA for the CDR3: TGCGCCAGCAGCCCCCAGGGGAGTAGGACCTCACCCCTCCACTTT. Translation gives CASSPQGSRTSPLHF.

This clonotype has just a few counts. This rearrangement joins TRBV20-1 to TRBJ2-6; 8 bases align to TRBD1. Germline V gives CDR1 DFQATT, CDR2 SNEGSKA (reference sequence). With V trimmed by 2 bases and J by 3 bases, 3 bases remained unmatched. The CDR3 runs 15 residues. Here the CDR3 reads CSARRGTGGANVLTF. CDR3 DNA: TGCAGTGCTAGAAGGGGGACAGGTGGGGCCAACGTCCTGACTTTC.

CDR3 region: CATSRGTGGHTGELFF. In nucleotides, the CDR3 is TGTGCCACCAGCAGAGGGACGGGGGGGCACACCGGGGAGCTGTTTTTT. The J gene is TRBJ2-2, the V gene TRBV15; the match to TRBD2 covers 8 bases. The CDR3 is made up of 16 amino acids. Looked up from germline, CDR1 is LNHNV and CDR2 is YYDKDF (reference sequence). The V gene end was trimmed by 1 base and the J gene end by 3 bases; junction bases not matched to a gene: 4.